Sequencing of this T cell receptor beta chain was carried out in a study of cytotoxic CD8 clonotypes in ibrutinib-treated CLL. Whole-study context: Among patients, some 24 responded partially and 2 completely; about 14 then stayed remitted and some twelve progressed after median roughly 68 months. When averaged across all of the samples, the counts came to some 250,000 productive templates and 85,000 to 95,000 productive rearrangements.

Profiled with immunoSEQ multiplex PCR; TCRdb holds only in-frame clones, not every one. The sample lists about 89,000 clones; around 73% were seen once. This clone turned up a few times. What it binds is unknown. Overall study findings and caveats: Clonotypes that were public were uncommon, and they contracted or stayed stable on treatment.

Trimming removed 4 bases at V and 5 bases at J, with 12 bases between. Germline-derived CDR1 and CDR2 are SGHRS and YFSETQ. CDR3 length: 13 amino acids. The genes are TRBV5-1 and TRBJ1-2, with TRBD1 as a possible D gene (6 bases). This receptor was obtained from a human donor with chronic lymphocytic leukemia. The sequencing here drew on PBMCs, taken after 12 months of ibrutinib treatment. For the CDR3, the DNA is TGCGCCAGCAGCCAGGGGACGGATTATGGCTACACCTTC. Translation gives CASSQGTDYGYTF.